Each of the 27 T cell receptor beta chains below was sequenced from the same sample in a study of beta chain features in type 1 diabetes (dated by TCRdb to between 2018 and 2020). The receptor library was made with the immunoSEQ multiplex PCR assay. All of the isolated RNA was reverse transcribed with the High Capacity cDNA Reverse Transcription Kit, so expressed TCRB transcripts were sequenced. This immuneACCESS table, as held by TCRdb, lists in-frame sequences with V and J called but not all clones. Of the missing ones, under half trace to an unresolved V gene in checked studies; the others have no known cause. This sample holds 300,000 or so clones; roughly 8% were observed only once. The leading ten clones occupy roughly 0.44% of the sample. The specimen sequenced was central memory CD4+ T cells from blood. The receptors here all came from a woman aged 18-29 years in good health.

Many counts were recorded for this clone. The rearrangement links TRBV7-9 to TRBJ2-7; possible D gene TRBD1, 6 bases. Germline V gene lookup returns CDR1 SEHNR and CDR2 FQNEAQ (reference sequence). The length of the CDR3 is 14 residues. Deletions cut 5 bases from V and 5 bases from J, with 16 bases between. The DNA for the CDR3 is TGTGCCAGCAGCCCAAGGGGGACATTAGACGAGCAGTACTTC. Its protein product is CASSPRGTLDEQYF.

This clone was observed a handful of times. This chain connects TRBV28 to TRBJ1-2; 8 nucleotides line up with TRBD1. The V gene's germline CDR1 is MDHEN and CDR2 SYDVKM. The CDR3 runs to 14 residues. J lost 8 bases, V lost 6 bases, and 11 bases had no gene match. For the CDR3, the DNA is TGTGCCAGCAGAGAGGAACCAGGGGGCCGGGGCTACACCTTC. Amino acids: CASREEPGGRGYTF.

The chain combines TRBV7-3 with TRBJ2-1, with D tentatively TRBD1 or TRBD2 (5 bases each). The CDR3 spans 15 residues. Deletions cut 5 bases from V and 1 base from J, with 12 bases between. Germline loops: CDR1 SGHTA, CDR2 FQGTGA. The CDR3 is CASSRDPSSYNEQFF. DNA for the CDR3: TGTGCCAGCAGCCGGGACCCTTCGTCCTACAATGAGCAGTTCTTC.

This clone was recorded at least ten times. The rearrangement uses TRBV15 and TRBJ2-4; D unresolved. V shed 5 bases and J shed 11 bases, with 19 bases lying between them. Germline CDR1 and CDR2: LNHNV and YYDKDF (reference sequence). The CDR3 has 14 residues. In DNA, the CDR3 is TGTGCCACCAGCCGCAATCGGCTAACGCGTGTTCAGTACTTC. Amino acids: CATSRNRLTRVQYF.

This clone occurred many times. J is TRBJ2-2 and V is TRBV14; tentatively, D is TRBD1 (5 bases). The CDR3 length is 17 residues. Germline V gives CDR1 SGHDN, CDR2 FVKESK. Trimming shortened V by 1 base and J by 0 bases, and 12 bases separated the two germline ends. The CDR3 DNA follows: TGTGCCAGCAGCCAAGGAATTATGGGGCCGAACACCGGGGAGCTGTTTTTT. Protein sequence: CASSQGIMGPNTGELFF.

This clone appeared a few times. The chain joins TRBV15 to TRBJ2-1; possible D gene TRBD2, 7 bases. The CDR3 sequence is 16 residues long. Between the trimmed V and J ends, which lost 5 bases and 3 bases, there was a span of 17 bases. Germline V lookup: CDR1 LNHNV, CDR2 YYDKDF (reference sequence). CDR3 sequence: CATSVGKGDYYNEQFF. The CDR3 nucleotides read TGTGCCACCAGCGTTGGGAAGGGGGACTACTACAATGAGCAGTTCTTC.

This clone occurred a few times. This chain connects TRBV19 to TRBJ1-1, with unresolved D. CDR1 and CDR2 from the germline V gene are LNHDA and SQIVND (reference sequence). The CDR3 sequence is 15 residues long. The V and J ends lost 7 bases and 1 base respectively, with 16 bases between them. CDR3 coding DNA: TGTGCCAGTACCACGTGGGCCCCCTCGAACACTGAAGCTTTCTTT. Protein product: CASTTWAPSNTEAFF.

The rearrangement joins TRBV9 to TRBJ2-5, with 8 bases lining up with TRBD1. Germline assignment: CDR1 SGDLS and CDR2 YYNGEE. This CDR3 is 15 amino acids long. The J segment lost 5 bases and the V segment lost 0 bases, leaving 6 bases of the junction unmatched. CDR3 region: CASSVAVRQGETQYF. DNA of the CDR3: TGTGCCAGCAGCGTAGCGGTCAGACAGGGGGAGACCCAGTACTTC.

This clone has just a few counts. The CDR3 is CASSPKRDSSTDTQYF. Written as DNA, the CDR3 is TGTGCCAGCAGCCCAAAGCGGGATAGTAGCACAGATACGCAGTATTTT. This chain connects TRBV7-9 to TRBJ2-3, with 7 bases matching TRBD2. V lost 5 bases and J lost 0; bases outside the gene matches: 8. Germline CDR1 reads SEHNR; CDR2 reads FQNEAQ (reference sequence). This CDR3 has 16 residues.

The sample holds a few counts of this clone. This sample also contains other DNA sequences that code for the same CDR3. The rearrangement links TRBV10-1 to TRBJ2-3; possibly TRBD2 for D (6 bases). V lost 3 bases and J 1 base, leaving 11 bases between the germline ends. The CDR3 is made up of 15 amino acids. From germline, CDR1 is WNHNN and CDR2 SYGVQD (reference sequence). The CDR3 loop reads CASSDGASGTDTQYF. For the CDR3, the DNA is TGCGCCAGCAGTGACGGGGCTAGCGGCACAGATACGCAGTATTTT.

CDR3 nucleotides: TGTGCCAGCAAATTCGGGTTCTCTGGGGCCAACGTCCTGACTTTC. Its translation is CASKFGFSGANVLTF. The rearrangement links TRBV2 to TRBJ2-6; no clear D. CDR1 is SNHLY, CDR2 FYNNEI, per germline. The CDR3 spans 15 residues. V was pared by 7 bases and J by 0 bases, with 10 bases between.

CDR3 DNA sequence: TGCAGCGCGCGGGGTCACGGCAATGAAAAACTGTTTTTT. It is translated as CSARGHGNEKLFF. The genes are TRBV29-1 and TRBJ1-4, with D unresolved. Germline V gene sequence: CDR1 SQVTM, CDR2 ANQGSEA. V lost 7 bases and J lost 5, with 14 bases in between. The CDR3 totals 13 residues. The whole variable domain, remainder taken from reference TRBV29-1 and TRBJ1-4, is SAVISQKPSRDICQRGTSLTIQCQVDSQVTMMFWYRQQPGQSLTLIATANQGSEATYESGFVIDKFPISRPNLTFSTLTVSNMSPEDSSIYLCSARGHGNEKLFFGSGTQLSVL.

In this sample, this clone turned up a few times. In nucleotides, the CDR3 is TGTGCCACCAGCAGATACAATCAGCCCCAGCATTTT. Translation gives CATSRYNQPQHF. V and J are TRBV15 and TRBJ1-5; D not certain. The CDR3 extends over 12 amino acids. Germline lookup yields CDR1 LNHNV and CDR2 YYDKDF (reference sequence). Trimming left V 2 bases short and J 3 bases short, with 2 bases between.

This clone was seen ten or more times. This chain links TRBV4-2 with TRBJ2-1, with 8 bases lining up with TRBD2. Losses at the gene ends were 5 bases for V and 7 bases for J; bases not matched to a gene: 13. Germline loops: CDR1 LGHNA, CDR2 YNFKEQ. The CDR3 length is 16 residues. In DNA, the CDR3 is TGTGCCAGCAGCAAGGCGGGAGGTTCGGAGAGTAATGAGCAGTTCTTC. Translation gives CASSKAGGSESNEQFF.

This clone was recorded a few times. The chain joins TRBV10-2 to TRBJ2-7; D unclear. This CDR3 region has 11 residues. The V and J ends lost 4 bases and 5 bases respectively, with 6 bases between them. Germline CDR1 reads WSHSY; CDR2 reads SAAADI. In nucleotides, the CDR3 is TGCGCCAGCAGTGTTTACGACGAGCAGTACTTC. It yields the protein CASSVYDEQYF.

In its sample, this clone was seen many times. In nucleotides, the CDR3 is TGTGCCAGCGGCCTCCCCTTTGAGCAGTTCTTC. Its translation is CASGLPFEQFF. This chain connects TRBV2 to TRBJ2-1; D unresolved. Germline V CDR1 and CDR2: SNHLY, FYNNEI. With 8 bases removed from V and 9 bases from J, the gap between germline ends came to 11 bases. There are 11 residues in the CDR3.

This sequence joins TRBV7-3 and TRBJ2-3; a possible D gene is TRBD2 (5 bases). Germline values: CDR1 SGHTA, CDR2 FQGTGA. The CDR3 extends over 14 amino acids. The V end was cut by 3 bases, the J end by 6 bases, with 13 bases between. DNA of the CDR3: TGTGCCAGCAGCTTGGGTTTGGACTTGGATACGCAGTATTTT. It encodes CASSLGLDLDTQYF.

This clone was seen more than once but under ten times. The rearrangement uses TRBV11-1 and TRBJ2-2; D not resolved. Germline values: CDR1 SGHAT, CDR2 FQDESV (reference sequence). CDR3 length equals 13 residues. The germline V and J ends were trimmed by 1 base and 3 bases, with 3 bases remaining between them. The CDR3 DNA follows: TGTGCCAGCAGCTTAGTCCACACCGGGGAGCTGTTTTTT. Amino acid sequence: CASSLVHTGELFF.

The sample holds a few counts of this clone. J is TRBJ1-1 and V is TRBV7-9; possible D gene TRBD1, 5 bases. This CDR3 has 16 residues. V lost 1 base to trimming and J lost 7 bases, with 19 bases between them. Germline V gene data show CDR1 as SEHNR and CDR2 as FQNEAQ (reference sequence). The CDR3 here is CASSLVSSPGRSEAFF. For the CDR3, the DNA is TGTGCCAGCAGCTTAGTGAGTTCTCCGGGACGCAGTGAAGCTTTCTTT.

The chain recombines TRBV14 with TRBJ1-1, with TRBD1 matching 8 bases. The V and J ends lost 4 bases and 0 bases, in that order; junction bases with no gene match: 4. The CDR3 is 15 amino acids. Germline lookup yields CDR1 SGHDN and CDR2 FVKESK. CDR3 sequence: CASSPQGAMNTEAFF. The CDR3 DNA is TGTGCCAGCAGCCCGCAGGGGGCGATGAACACTGAAGCTTTCTTT.

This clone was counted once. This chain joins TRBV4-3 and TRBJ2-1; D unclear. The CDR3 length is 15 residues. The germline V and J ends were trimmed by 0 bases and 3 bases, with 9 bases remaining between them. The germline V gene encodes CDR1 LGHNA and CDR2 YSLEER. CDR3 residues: CASSQDLSSYNEQFF. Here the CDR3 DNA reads TGCGCCAGCAGCCAAGACTTATCCAGCTACAATGAGCAGTTCTTC.

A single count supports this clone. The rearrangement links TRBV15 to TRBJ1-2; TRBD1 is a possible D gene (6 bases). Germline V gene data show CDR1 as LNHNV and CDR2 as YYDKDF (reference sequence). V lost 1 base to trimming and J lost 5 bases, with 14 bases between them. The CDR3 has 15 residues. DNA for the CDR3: TGTGCCACCAGCAGAGTATCGGGGGGCACGTATGGCTACACCTTC. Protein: CATSRVSGGTYGYTF. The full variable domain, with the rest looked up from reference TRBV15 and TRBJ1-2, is DAMVIQNPRYQVTQFGKPVTLSCSQTLNHNVMYWYQQKSSQAPKLLFHYYDKDFNNEADTPDNFQSRRPNTSFCFLDIRSPGLGDTAMYLCATSRVSGGTYGYTFGSGTRLTVV.

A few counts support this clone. CDR3 loop: CASRTKRLADSYEQYF. CDR3 in DNA: TGTGCCAGCCGAACAAAAAGACTAGCGGACTCCTACGAGCAGTACTTC. The chain is built from TRBV28 and TRBJ2-7; 9 positions agree with TRBD2. Germline CDR1 reads MDHEN; CDR2 reads SYDVKM. The length of the CDR3 is 16 residues. J was trimmed by 0 bases and V by 8 bases; bases with no gene match: 11.

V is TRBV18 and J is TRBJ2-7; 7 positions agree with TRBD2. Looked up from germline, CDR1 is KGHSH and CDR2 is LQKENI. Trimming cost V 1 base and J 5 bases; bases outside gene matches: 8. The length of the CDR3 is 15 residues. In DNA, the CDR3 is TGTGCCAGCTCACCACTGGCGGGAGTGGCGGACGAGCAGTACTTC. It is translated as CASSPLAGVADEQYF.

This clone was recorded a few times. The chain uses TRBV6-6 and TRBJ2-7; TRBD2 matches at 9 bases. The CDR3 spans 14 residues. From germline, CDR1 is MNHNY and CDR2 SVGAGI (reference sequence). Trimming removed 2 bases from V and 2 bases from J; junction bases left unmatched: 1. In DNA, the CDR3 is TGTGCCAGCAGTTACGGCGGGAGGGCCTACGAGCAGTACTTC. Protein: CASSYGGRAYEQYF.

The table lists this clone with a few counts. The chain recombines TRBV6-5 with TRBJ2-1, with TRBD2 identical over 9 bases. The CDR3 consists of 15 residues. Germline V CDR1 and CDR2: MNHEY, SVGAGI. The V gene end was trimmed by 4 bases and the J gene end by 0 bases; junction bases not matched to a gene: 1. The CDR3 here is CASSLAGVSYNEQFF. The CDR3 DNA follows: TGTGCCAGCAGTTTAGCGGGAGTCTCCTACAATGAGCAGTTCTTC.

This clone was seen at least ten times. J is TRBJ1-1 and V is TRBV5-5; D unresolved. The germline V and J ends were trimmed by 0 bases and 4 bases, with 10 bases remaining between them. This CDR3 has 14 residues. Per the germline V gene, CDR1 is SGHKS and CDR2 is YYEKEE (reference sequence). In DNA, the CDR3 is TGTGCCAGCAGCTTGGAATTATCACGCACTGAAGCTTTCTTT. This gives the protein CASSLELSRTEAFF. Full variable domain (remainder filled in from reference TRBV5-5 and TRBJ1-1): DAGVTQSPTHLIKTRGQQVTLRCSPISGHKSVSWYQQVLGQGPQFIFQYYEKEERGRGNFPDRFSARQFPNYSSELNVNALLLGDSALYLCASSLELSRTEAFFGQGTRLTVV.